The rows below give T cell receptor beta chains drawn from one sample of a study of metastatic and nonmetastatic thyroid tumors. TCRdb re-analyzed the PCR reads through MiXCR. The sample records fewer than 40,000 clones, 15% being singletons. Specimen: blood. Receptors originate from a male donor with papillary thyroid cancer or a benign thyroid nodule (not recorded which). Some clones in this sample may be carry-over from other donors' samples. Each CDR3 is given with its conserved first and last residue. D genes are given only for firm matches. The listing skips clone size in some rows; elsewhere it reads once, few, many or a size class.

cdr3_length | clone_size | j_call | d_call | v_call | cdr3_aa | cdr3_nt
17 | many | TRBJ2-2 | TRBD2 | TRBV4-1 | CASSQAPSGSYTGELFF | TGCGCCAGCAGCCAAGCCCCTAGCGGGAGCTACACCGGGGAGCTGTTTTTT
15 | many | TRBJ1-3 | . | TRBV12-3/TRBV12-4 | CASTLWGGSGNTIYF | TGTGCCAGCACCCTTTGGGGGGGCTCTGGAAACACCATATATTTT
16 | many | TRBJ2-1 | TRBD2 | TRBV18 | CASSPASGSRNNEQFF | TGTGCCAGCTCACCAGCTAGCGGGAGCAGAAACAATGAGCAGTTCTTC
15 | many | TRBJ2-2 | TRBD1 | TRBV29-1 | CSVGGQGVGTGELFF | TGCAGCGTCGGGGGACAGGGAGTGGGGACCGGGGAGCTGTTTTTT
16 | medium-sized | TRBJ1-2 | TRBD1 | TRBV6-1 | CASSRGQPKLNYGYTF | TGTGCCAGCAGCCGGGGACAGCCGAAACTCAACTATGGCTACACCTTC
14 | many | TRBJ2-1 | . | TRBV19 | CASSIAASYNEQFF | TGTGCCAGTAGTATAGCGGCCTCCTACAATGAGCAGTTCTTC
14 | . | TRBJ2-7 | TRBD1 | TRBV10-3 | CAIRDTGVSGEQYF | TGTGCCATCAGAGATACAGGGGTCTCGGGTGAGCAGTACTTC
13 | many | TRBJ1-3 | . | TRBV30 | CAWSTDLGNTIYF | TGTGCCTGGAGTACGGACCTTGGAAACACCATATATTTT
16 | . | TRBJ2-5 | TRBD1 | TRBV6-5 | CASSYWDRGGKETQYF | TGTGCCAGCAGTTACTGGGACAGGGGAGGAAAAGAGACCCAGTACTTC
13 | many | TRBJ2-1 | TRBD1 | TRBV10-3 | CAITPDRGNEQFF | TGTGCCATCACCCCCGACAGGGGCAATGAGCAGTTCTTC
16 | many | TRBJ2-1 | TRBD2 | TRBV29-1 | CSVEGLAGGPGNEQFF | TGCAGCGTTGAGGGACTAGCGGGAGGGCCAGGCAATGAGCAGTTCTTC
18 | many | TRBJ2-6 | TRBD1 | TRBV12-3/TRBV12-4 | CASIRGPTLLSGANVLTF | TGTGCCAGCATAAGGGGGCCTACGTTACTCTCTGGGGCCAACGTCCTGACTTTC
14 | many | TRBJ1-5 | TRBD1 | TRBV2 | CASRQGVSNQPQHF | TGTGCCAGCAGACAGGGGGTGAGCAATCAGCCCCAGCATTTT
13 | many | TRBJ2-7 | TRBD1 | TRBV7-9 | CASTRTGSYEQYF | TGTGCCAGCACCCGGACAGGGTCCTACGAGCAGTACTTC
14 | . | TRBJ1-3 | . | TRBV19 | CASSRLKAGNTIYF | TGTGCCAGTAGCCGACTGAAGGCTGGAAACACCATATATTTT
15 | many | TRBJ2-7 | . | TRBV18 | CASSPSSIEAYEQYF | TGTGCCAGCTCACCGTCTAGTATAGAAGCCTACGAGCAGTACTTC
16 | many | TRBJ2-2 | . | TRBV7-8 | CASSLIRVSSTGELFF | TGTGCCAGCAGCTTGATTAGGGTCTCGTCCACCGGGGAGCTGTTTTTT
11 | many | TRBJ2-7 | . | TRBV3-1 | CASSQGGNLLF | TGTGCCAGCAGCCAAGGAGGGAACCTTCTCTTC
17 | . | TRBJ2-3 | . | TRBV20-1 | CSARGSPSVGGTYTQYF | TGCAGTGCTAGGGGTTCCCCCTCGGTCGGGGGCACATATACGCAGTATTTT
13 | many | TRBJ1-2 | . | TRBV7-2 | CASSLVEGEGYTF | TGTGCCAGCAGCTTAGTTGAGGGAGAGGGCTACACCTTC
15 | many | TRBJ1-5 | . | TRBV4-3 | CASSQDQDSQGPQHF | TGCGCCAGCAGCCAAGATCAAGACAGTCAAGGGCCCCAGCATTTT
17 | few | TRBJ2-2 | TRBD1 | TRBV6-1 | CASSAKGQGAGTGELFF | TGTGCCAGCAGTGCTAAGGGACAGGGGGCAGGGACCGGGGAGCTGTTTTTT
11 | many | TRBJ2-3 | . | TRBV19 | CATQMTDTQYF | TGTGCCACCCAGATGACAGATACGCAGTATTTT
18 | few | TRBJ2-4 | TRBD1 | TRBV7-9 | CASSAGTGVDPAKNIQYF | TGTGCCAGCAGCGCCGGGACAGGGGTCGATCCCGCCAAAAACATTCAGTACTTC
13 | once | TRBJ1-2 | . | TRBV11-3 | CASSLVVAYGYTF | TGTGCCAGCAGCTTAGTAGTGGCTTATGGCTACACCTTT
14 | many | TRBJ1-1 | TRBD1 | TRBV5-5 | CASSFGQGGTEAFF | TGTGCCAGCAGCTTCGGACAGGGTGGTACTGAAGCTTTCTTT
15 | many | TRBJ2-3 | TRBD2 | TRBV18 | CASSPPLAGADTQYF | TGTGCCAGCTCACCACCCCTAGCGGGCGCAGATACGCAGTATTTT
13 | many | TRBJ2-1 | . | TRBV6-5 | CASSYTRDFEQFF | TGTGCCAGCAGTTACACCCGGGACTTTGAGCAGTTCTTC
14 | . | TRBJ1-5 | . | TRBV6-2/TRBV6-3 | CASSPTWLVQPQHF | TGTGCCAGCAGCCCAACCTGGTTGGTGCAGCCCCAGCATTTT
17 | many | TRBJ2-7 | TRBD2 | TRBV19 | CASSPTGLLAGGYEQYF | TGTGCCAGCAGCCCGACAGGGCTACTAGCGGGAGGCTACGAGCAGTACTTC
16 | many | TRBJ2-2 | . | TRBV3-1 | CASSQDSRMKTGELFF | TGTGCCAGCAGCCAAGATAGCCGTATGAAGACCGGGGAGCTGTTTTTT
13 | few | TRBJ1-5 | . | TRBV19 | CASNPRRDQPQHF | TGTGCCAGCAATCCTCGGAGGGATCAGCCCCAGCATTTT
15 | few | TRBJ2-1 | . | TRBV15 | CATSIYALGYNEQFF | TGTGCCACCAGCATATATGCTCTAGGGTACAATGAGCAGTTCTTC
16 | many | TRBJ2-3 | . | TRBV5-1 | CASSPEVGLSTDTQYF | TGCGCCAGCAGCCCTGAGGTCGGCCTTAGCACAGATACGCAGTATTTT
17 | . | TRBJ2-3 | TRBD2 | TRBV19 | CASSYCGLACSTDTQYF | TGTGCCAGTAGTTACTGTGGACTAGCGTGTAGCACAGATACGCAGTATTTT
17 | once | TRBJ1-5 | . | TRBV19 | CASSMAVRVNSNQPQHF | TGCGCCAGTAGTATGGCAGTGCGTGTTAATAGCAATCAGCCCCAGCATTTT
17 | many | TRBJ2-3 | TRBD2 | TRBV11-2 | CASSLILAGASTDTQYF | TGTGCCAGCAGCTTAATTCTAGCGGGAGCCAGCACAGATACGCAGTATTTT
15 | many | TRBJ2-7 | TRBD1 | TRBV20-1 | CSARVRQGVIYEQYF | TGCAGTGCTAGAGTGCGCCAGGGGGTGATCTACGAGCAGTACTTC
14 | many | TRBJ2-7 | TRBD1 | TRBV18 | CASSPAGQGLEQYF | TGTGCCAGCTCACCGGCGGGACAGGGTTTGGAGCAGTACTTC
14 | many | TRBJ1-5 | . | TRBV12-3/TRBV12-4 | CASRLDSQGQPQHF | TGTGCCAGCAGACTGGACTCTCAAGGACAGCCCCAGCATTTT
13 | many | TRBJ2-1 | . | TRBV7-3 | CASSGQGRNEQFF | TGTGCCAGCAGCGGCCAGGGGCGTAATGAGCAGTTCTTC
12 | many | TRBJ1-1 | . | TRBV10-3 | CAIGTVEAEAFF | TGTGCCATCGGGACCGTGGAGGCTGAAGCTTTCTTT
16 | . | TRBJ2-3 | TRBD2 | TRBV5-1 | CASSKGLAAPTDTQYF | TGCGCCAGCAGCAAGGGACTAGCGGCCCCCACAGATACGCAGTATTTT
14 | many | TRBJ2-7 | . | TRBV13 | CASSLGQKWYEQYF | TGTGCCAGCAGCTTAGGTCAGAAGTGGTACGAGCAGTACTTC
16 | many | TRBJ2-5 | TRBD2 | TRBV5-1 | CASSLGSSGAQETQYF | TGCGCCAGCAGCTTGGGGTCTAGCGGGGCCCAAGAGACCCAGTACTTC
15 | medium-sized | TRBJ1-3 | . | TRBV6-5 | CASSYSQSSGNTIYF | TGTGCCAGCAGTTACTCGCAGAGCTCTGGAAACACCATATATTTT
16 | many | TRBJ1-1 | TRBD1 | TRBV10-2 | CASRPQGAAMNTEAFF | TGCGCCAGCAGGCCACAGGGGGCGGCGATGAACACTGAAGCTTTCTTT
15 | few | TRBJ2-5 | TRBD2 | TRBV5-6 | CASSVLAGEGETQYF | TGTGCCAGCAGCGTATTAGCGGGAGAAGGCGAGACCCAGTACTTC
13 | . | TRBJ2-2 | . | TRBV6-5 | CASSYVASGELFF | TGTGCCAGCAGTTACGTAGCTAGCGGGGAGCTGTTTTTT
13 | many | TRBJ2-1 | . | TRBV5-1 | CASSLAGNNEQFF | TGCGCCAGCAGCTTAGCAGGGAACAATGAGCAGTTCTTC
16 | many | TRBJ2-7 | TRBD2 | TRBV6-1 | CASSLSAASGRYEQYF | TGTGCCAGCAGTCTCTCCGCTGCTAGCGGGAGGTACGAGCAGTACTTC
19 | many | TRBJ2-2 | TRBD1 | TRBV18 | CASSPPMGQGLPYTGELFF | TGTGCCAGCTCACCACCTATGGGACAGGGGTTACCCTACACCGGGGAGCTGTTTTTT
15 | many | TRBJ2-5 | TRBD2 | TRBV20-1 | CSAQPGTSGSETQYF | TGCAGTGCGCAACCCGGGACTAGCGGGAGCGAGACCCAGTACTTC
15 | . | TRBJ2-1 | TRBD2 | TRBV2 | CASSAAGTRSNEQFF | TGTGCCAGCAGTGCGGCCGGGACTAGAAGCAATGAGCAGTTCTTC